The clone carrying this T cell receptor (beta chain) was observed once. Antigen unknown. The entry originates in a study of OX40 agonist ivuxolimab in advanced cancers. Study-level findings and limits: More expanded clones were seen, on average, in CD8+ T cells than in CD4+. It was also the case that some nonresponders had low normalized T-cell clonal expansion.

TCRdb's table, derived via immunoSEQ multiplex PCR, lists solely in-frame clones and lacks some. Here the sample spans some 57,000 clones, more than 70% being singletons. This material consisted of CD4+ or CD8+ T cells sorted from blood, taken in a trial of the OX40 agonist ivuxolimab. The origin of this receptor is an adult with an advanced solid tumor such as melanoma, head and neck, liver or kidney cancer.

Here the CDR3 DNA reads TGCAGCGTTGAGGGGTACTCGGGAGGGCAGGAGACCCAGTACTTC. This sequence encodes CSVEGYSGGQETQYF. This sequence joins TRBV29-1 and TRBJ2-5, with 8 bases lining up with TRBD2. The J segment lost 5 bases and the V segment lost 3 bases, leaving 11 bases of the junction unmatched. This CDR3 spans 15 amino acids. CDR1 is SQVTM and CDR2 is ANQGSEA in the germline V gene.